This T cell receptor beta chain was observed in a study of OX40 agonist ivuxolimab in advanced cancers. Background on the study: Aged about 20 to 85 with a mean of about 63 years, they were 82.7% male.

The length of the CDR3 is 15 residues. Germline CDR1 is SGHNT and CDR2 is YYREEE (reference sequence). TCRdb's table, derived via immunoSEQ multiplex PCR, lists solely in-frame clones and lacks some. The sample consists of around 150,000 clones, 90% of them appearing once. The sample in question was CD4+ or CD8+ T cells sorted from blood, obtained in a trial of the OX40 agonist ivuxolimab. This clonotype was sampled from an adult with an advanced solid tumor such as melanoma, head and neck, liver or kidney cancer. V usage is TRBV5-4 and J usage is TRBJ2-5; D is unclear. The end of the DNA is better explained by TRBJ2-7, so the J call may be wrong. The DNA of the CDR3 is TGTGCCAGCAGCTTGGAAACAGCTAGCTCCTACGAGCAGTACTTC. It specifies CASSLETASSYEQYF.